This TCR beta chain was sequenced in a study of response to subunit inactivated influenza vaccine. In its sample, this clonotype was seen many times. Its cognate antigen is unknown. Study-level findings and limits: Few additional T cells are recruited per seasonal influenza vaccination, authors suggested.

V was pared by 3 bases and J by 8 bases, with 5 bases between. The V gene's germline CDR1 is SEHNR and CDR2 FQNEAQ (reference sequence). This CDR3 region has 11 residues. Via MiXCR, TCRdb re-called the RT-PCR reads, giving one row per CDR3 protein. The sample includes more than 400,000 distinct CDR3 sequences, 11% of them seen just once. The chain recombines TRBV7-9 with TRBJ2-1; unclear D gene. The starting material was PBMCs from blood, obtained roughly 6 weeks after vaccination. This TCR derives from a man in his forties or fifties who received an inactivated influenza vaccine. The CDR3 sequence is CASSLMDEQFF. The CDR3 DNA sequence: TGTGCCAGCAGCTTGATGGATGAGCAGTTCTTC.